The subject of this entry is one T cell receptor (beta chain). The antigen is undetermined. Replicate PCRs for sorted subsets used approximately 220 ng DNA; this equaled some 30,000 T cell genomes. Measured with immunoSEQ multiplex PCR; TCRdb has only the in-frame clones, and not every one. The sample shows roughly 2 million clones, around 95% of them seen only once. This sample was taken from a study of shared clonotypes between healthy human individuals. Regarding the study as a whole: In several donors, about 5% of naive CD4 clonotypes appeared in common.

The source is a man aged 18-30 years in good health. The source material was naive CD4+ T cells sorted from blood. Subset given: CD45RA+ positively selected.

CDR3 coding DNA: TGTGCCAGCAGTTACGGGACAGGACTGTCCTACGAGCAGTACTTC. This gives the protein CASSYGTGLSYEQYF. V is TRBV6-5 and J is TRBJ2-7; 8 nucleotides agree with TRBD1. V lost 2 bases and J lost 1; bases outside the gene matches: 4. The germline CDR1 and CDR2 sequences are MNHEY and SVGAGI. This CDR3 contains 15 residues.